The 8 T cell receptor beta chains given below trace back to one sample, sequenced in a study of CXCR3-negative and CXCR3-positive naive CD8 T cells. Through 5' RACE with UMI labels, the TRB cDNA libraries were prepared. TCRdb reprocessed the 5' RACE reads and keeps a single row for each CDR3 protein, giving no DNA. The sample table sets out more than 45,000 distinct CDR3 sequences. The sequenced material came from memory CD8+ T cells from blood. The source of these receptors is a human donor in good health. Some clones in this sample may be carry-over from other donors' samples.

The CDR3 spells CSVGEPNYEQYF. The V and J genes are TRBV29-1 and TRBJ2-7; the TRBD2 assignment by TCRdb is unverifiable without DNA. Germline V CDR1 and CDR2: SQVTM, ANQGSEA. This CDR3 is built from 12 residues.

The V call is TRBV12-3 or TRBV12-4, the J call TRBJ1-2. CDR3 size: 14 residues. This CDR3 reads CASSRSETNYGYTF.

The chain carries TRBV6-1 and TRBJ2-7. Germline CDR1 reads MNHNS; CDR2 reads SASEGT. The CDR3 extends over 15 amino acids. The CDR3 reads CASSEGSDSSYEQYF.

The chain joins TRBV24-1 to TRBJ2-2; TCRdb names TRBD2, which stays unverified in the absence of DNA. Germline CDR1 and CDR2: KGHDR and SFDVKD. The CDR3 extends over 13 amino acids. CDR3 region: CATSVASTGELFF.

The V gene is TRBV29-1, the J gene TRBJ2-2. The germline gives CDR1 SQVTM, CDR2 ANQGSEA. There are 12 residues in the CDR3. CDR3 region: CSVELGTGELFF.

The chain couples TRBV13 to TRBJ1-4. CDR3 size: 14 residues. Germline loops: CDR1 PRHDT, CDR2 FYEKMQ (reference sequence). CDR3 loop: CASSFRGTNEKLFF.

The chain recombines TRBV6-6 with TRBJ2-5. The germline V gene has CDR1 MNHNY and CDR2 SVGAGI (reference sequence). The CDR3 runs to 15 residues. The chain's CDR3 is CASSYSTSGGETQYF.

The J gene is TRBJ2-2, the V gene TRBV6-6; checking the TCRdb D call of TRBD2 is not possible without DNA. This CDR3 is 16 amino acids long. Germline V gene sequence: CDR1 MNHNY, CDR2 SVGAGI (reference sequence). The CDR3: CASSPLAGGPLGELFF.